Listed here are 11 T cell receptor beta chains from one sample, sequenced in a study of shared clonotypes between healthy human individuals. Here immunoSEQ multiplex PCR was the method, and the copy in TCRdb shows in-frame clones only, minus some. The sample records around 1.5 million clones, 95% to 99% being singletons. The sequenced sample consisted of naive CD4+ T cells sorted from blood. The subset: CD45RA+ positively selected. The source of these receptors is a man aged 25-45 years in good health.

The J gene is TRBJ2-5, the V gene TRBV6-1; D ambiguous. Per germline, CDR1 MNHNS and CDR2 SASEGT. The CDR3 is 14 residues long. V was shortened by 8 bases and J by 2 bases, with 15 bases between the two germline ends. CDR3 in DNA: TGTGCCAGCTGGATGGGTCCTGCACAAGAGACCCAGTACTTC. Its translation: CASWMGPAQETQYF.

The chain carries TRBV19 and TRBJ1-1, with 7 bases that match TRBD1. This CDR3 has 16 amino acids. V was pared by 5 bases and J by 5 bases, with 14 bases of the junction left unmatched. CDR1 is LNHDA and CDR2 is SQIVND in the germline V gene (reference sequence). This chain's CDR3 is CASSLGTVLLGTEAFF. CDR3 bases: TGTGCCAGTAGTCTCGGGACAGTCCTTCTGGGAACTGAAGCTTTCTTT.

The CDR3 is CASSYRKQWYEQYF. In nucleotides, the CDR3 is TGTGCCAGCAGTTATCGGAAACAGTGGTACGAGCAGTACTTC. This rearrangement joins TRBV6-5 to TRBJ2-7; D not resolved. The CDR3 has 14 residues. Germline lookup yields CDR1 MNHEY and CDR2 SVGAGI. V gave up 3 bases and J gave up 4 bases, with 13 bases separating them.

J is TRBJ2-1 and V is TRBV5-1; possibly TRBD1 for D (6 bases). Germline V CDR1 and CDR2: SGHRS, YFSETQ. The ends were cut back, 0 bases at V and 6 bases at J, with 22 bases in the middle. The CDR3 loop spans 18 amino acids. The CDR3 DNA reads as TGCGCCAGCAGCTTGGGCCCTACCGGGACAACCCCTTTCAATGAGCAGTTCTTC. The encoded protein is CASSLGPTGTTPFNEQFF.

The J gene is TRBJ1-5, the V gene TRBV4-1; D not certain. Per the germline V gene, CDR1 is MGHRA and CDR2 is YSYEKL. The CDR3 covers 17 residues. The V end was cut by 0 bases, the J end by 0 bases, with 12 bases between. The CDR3 DNA reads as TGCGCCAGCAGCCAAGATCTTGGCAGGTATAGCAATCAGCCCCAGCATTTT. It yields the protein CASSQDLGRYSNQPQHF.

CDR3 in DNA: TGTGCCGCGGGACAGAACAGAGCTAACTATGGCTACACCTTC. It is translated as CAAGQNRANYGYTF. V gene TRBV6-5 combines with J gene TRBJ1-2; 7 nucleotides align to TRBD1. The ends lost 11 bases at V and 0 bases at J; junction bases unmatched: 9. This CDR3 has 14 residues. The germline CDR1 and CDR2 sequences are MNHEY and SVGAGI.

Details on this clone: Other DNA sequences in the sample encode the same CDR3. The V gene is TRBV15, the J gene TRBJ2-5; 8 nucleotides align to TRBD1. V shed 3 bases and J 2 bases; nucleotides not matched to a gene: 2. CDR1 LNHNV and CDR2 YYDKDF come from the germline V gene (reference sequence). The CDR3 sequence is 14 residues long. The CDR3 DNA sequence: TGTGCCACCAGCAGGGACAGGGCTCAAGAGACCCAGTACTTC. The encoded protein is CATSRDRAQETQYF.

Note on this clone: The sample contains more than one DNA sequence encoding this CDR3. The rearrangement links TRBV5-1 to TRBJ1-1; 7 positions agree with TRBD1. CDR3 size: 14 residues. V dropped 4 bases and J dropped 1; count of bases not matched to a gene: 4. Germline loops: CDR1 SGHRS, CDR2 YFSETQ. CDR3 in amino acids: CASSLRTGNTEAFF. The CDR3 coding sequence is TGCGCCAGCAGCCTCCGGACAGGGAACACTGAAGCTTTCTTT.

The chain has TRBV11-2 and TRBJ2-7; 12 bases fit TRBD2. Germline V CDR1 and CDR2: SGHAT, FQNNGV. After removal of 5 bases from V and 2 bases from J, the junction contained 7 bases not matched to a gene. The CDR3 totals 16 residues. The CDR3 is CASSRTTSGSAYEQYF. CDR3 sequence (DNA): TGTGCCAGCAGCCGAACGACTAGCGGGAGTGCCTACGAGCAGTACTTC.

The chain combines TRBV5-4 with TRBJ2-1, with 11 bases that match TRBD2. V lost 0 bases and J lost 4; bases outside the gene matches: 3. The CDR3 is 16 residues long. From germline, CDR1 is SGHNT and CDR2 YYREEE (reference sequence). The CDR3 region has the DNA TGTGCCAGCAGCTTGGAACTAGCGGGGGATTACAATGAGCAGTTCTTC. It codes for CASSLELAGDYNEQFF. The full variable domain, rest sourced from reference TRBV5-4 and TRBJ2-1, is ETGVTQSPTHLIKTRGQQVTLRCSSQSGHNTVSWYQQALGQGPQFIFQYYREEENGRGNFPPRFSGLQFPNYSSELNVNALELDDSALYLCASSLELAGDYNEQFFGPGTRLTVL.

The CDR3: CASSKRDRDYNEQFF. The CDR3 DNA reads as TGTGCCAGTAGTAAAAGAGACCGGGACTACAATGAGCAGTTCTTC. The V gene is TRBV19, the J gene TRBJ2-1, with a tentative D call TRBD2 (5 bases). V lost 4 bases to trimming and J lost 3 bases, with 13 bases between them. The CDR3 has 15 residues. CDR1 is LNHDA, CDR2 SQIVND, per germline (reference sequence). The full variable domain, rest sourced from reference TRBV19 and TRBJ2-1, is DGGITQSPKYLFRKEGQNVTLSCEQNLNHDAMYWYRQDPGQGLRLIYYSQIVNDFQKGDIAEGYSVSREKKESFPLTVTSAQKNPTAFYLCASSKRDRDYNEQFFGPGTRLTVL.